A single sample is the source of the 9 T cell receptor beta chains below, sequenced in a study of blood T cell repertoires in COVID-19. The protocol was immunoSEQ multiplex PCR, while the TCRdb copy is restricted to in-frame clones and leaves out a portion. The table shows approximately 290,000 clones, with roughly nine tenths occurring only once. The sample taken for sequencing was peripheral blood. The receptors derive from a woman in her 30s with COVID-19, enrolled during active disease.

This clone occurred a few times. This chain joins TRBV13 and TRBJ2-3; 8 positions match TRBD2. V shed 5 bases, J shed 0 bases, and the junction held 13 bases outside the gene matches. This CDR3 contains 18 residues. CDR1 is PRHDT and CDR2 is FYEKMQ in the germline V gene (reference sequence). This CDR3 reads CASSLTVAGRGSTDTQYF. The DNA of the CDR3 is TGTGCCAGCAGCCTCACCGTAGCGGGGAGAGGCAGCACAGATACGCAGTATTTT.

A few counts support this clone. This sequence joins TRBV29-1 and TRBJ2-7; 9 bases map to TRBD1. The V gene end was trimmed by 5 bases and the J gene end by 0 bases; junction bases not matched to a gene: 5. CDR3 length: 14 residues. From germline, CDR1 is SQVTM and CDR2 ANQGSEA. The CDR3 coding sequence is TGCAGCGTTTTGGGACAGGGAAGCTCCTACGAGCAGTACTTC. Translation: CSVLGQGSSYEQYF.

The V and J genes are TRBV7-9 and TRBJ2-5; D is undetermined. The CDR3 totals 11 residues. Germline lookup yields CDR1 SEHNR and CDR2 FQNEAQ (reference sequence). The ends were cut back, 5 bases at V and 7 bases at J, with 8 bases in the middle. CDR3 nucleotides: TGTGCCAGCAGCCCCCCCGGGACCCAGTACTTC. Its protein is CASSPPGTQYF. Variable domain in full (rest from reference TRBV7-9 and TRBJ2-5): DTGVSQNPRHKITKRGQNVTFRCDPISEHNRLYWYRQTLGQGPEFLTYFQNEAQLEKSRLLSDRFSAERPKGSFSTLEIQRTEQGDSAMYLCASSPPGTQYFGPGTRLLVL.

The J gene is TRBJ1-6, the V gene TRBV19; D might be TRBD1 (6 bases). The germline CDR1 and CDR2 sequences are LNHDA and SQIVND (reference sequence). Trimming pared 7 bases from V and 9 bases from J, leaving 10 bases between. This CDR3 has 12 residues. The CDR3 region is CASTRGSSPLHF. The CDR3 DNA reads as TGTGCCAGTACTAGGGGGTCTTCACCCCTCCACTTT.

The chain links TRBV19 to TRBJ2-7; D might be TRBD1 (6 bases). The CDR3 is 14 residues long. Germline CDR1 LNHDA, CDR2 SQIVND (reference sequence). The ends were cut back, 5 bases at V and 2 bases at J, with 13 bases in the middle. Written as DNA, the CDR3 is TGTGCCAGTAGTTCCTTGACAGGCGCCTACGAGCAGTACTTC. Amino acid sequence: CASSSLTGAYEQYF.

V and J are TRBV5-1 and TRBJ2-3, with 10 positions matching TRBD2. Germline assignment: CDR1 SGHRS and CDR2 YFSETQ. This CDR3 spans 14 amino acids. V shed 8 bases, J shed 2 bases, and the junction held 5 bases outside the gene matches. CDR3: CASQRGGSTDTQYF. The CDR3 DNA reads TGCGCCAGTCAGCGGGGGGGCTCCACAGATACGCAGTATTTT.

The chain is built from TRBV2 and TRBJ1-1; D perhaps matches TRBD1 (6 bases). The CDR3 consists of 15 residues. V lost 8 bases to trimming and J lost 3 bases, with 19 bases between them. The germline V gene encodes CDR1 SNHLY and CDR2 FYNNEI. DNA of the CDR3: TGTGCCAGCCTCTACTACCCCAGGGGTCACACTGAAGCTTTCTTT. Its protein is CASLYYPRGHTEAFF.

A few counts support this clone. The chain employs TRBV11-2 and TRBJ1-1; 9 bases line up with TRBD1. Trimming at V came to 4 bases and at J to 4 bases, leaving 7 bases not matched to a gene. This CDR3 contains 15 residues. Germline loops: CDR1 SGHAT, CDR2 FQNNGV. The CDR3 DNA is TGTGCCAGCAGCTCGGGACAGGGCGGAGGCACTGAAGCTTTCTTT. This sequence encodes CASSSGQGGGTEAFF.

V and J are TRBV3-1 (or the pseudogene TRBV3-2) and TRBJ1-5; tentatively, D is TRBD1 (6 bases). The V end lost 5 bases, the J end lost 5 bases, and 16 bases lay between the germline ends. In germline, CDR1 is LGHDT, CDR2 YNNKEL (reference sequence). CDR3 size: 15 residues. The CDR3 DNA reads as TGTGCCAGCAGCTCCGGGACACTCACTTATCAGCCCCAGCATTTT. Translated: CASSSGTLTYQPQHF.